The 21 T cell receptor beta chains presented below share a single source sample, sequenced in a study of OX40 agonist ivuxolimab in advanced cancers. Method: immunoSEQ multiplex PCR; TCRdb's copy keeps in-frame clones and lacks some. The repertoire holds about 23,000 clones, about 88% seen once, with about 33% in the top ten. The specimen was CD4+ or CD8+ T cells sorted from blood, collected in a trial of the OX40 agonist ivuxolimab. These receptors originate from an adult with an advanced solid tumor such as melanoma, head and neck, liver or kidney cancer.

This rearrangement joins TRBV5-1 to TRBJ2-7; 8 bases agree with TRBD1. J was trimmed by 0 bases and V by 4 bases; bases with no gene match: 6. Germline lookup yields CDR1 SGHRS and CDR2 YFSETQ. The CDR3 totals 15 residues. The chain's CDR3 is CASSPGQGPSYEQYF. The CDR3 nucleotides read TGCGCCAGCAGCCCCGGACAGGGACCCTCCTACGAGCAGTACTTC.

The chain combines TRBV2 with TRBJ2-1; no definite D call. The CDR3 sequence is 14 residues long. V lost 4 bases and J 5 bases, leaving 12 bases between the germline ends. The V gene's germline CDR1 is SNHLY and CDR2 FYNNEI. The chain's CDR3 is CASSVRLGHNEQFF. CDR3 DNA: TGTGCCAGCAGTGTTCGGCTCGGCCACAATGAGCAGTTCTTC.

Notes on this clone: A read error may produce the germline difference seen at one junction end. The same CDR3 also results from other DNA sequences found in this sample. The V gene is TRBV29-1, the J gene TRBJ2-1, with D perhaps given as TRBD1 or TRBD2 (7 bases each). The CDR3 contains 13 residues. Germline CDR1 is SQVTM and CDR2 is ANQGSEA. The DNA of the CDR3 is TGCAGCGCCAGGGGGGGGTCCTACAATGAACAGTTCTTC. It translates to CSARGGSYNEQFF.

The chain is built from TRBV19 and TRBJ2-1, with D possibly being TRBD1 (5 bases). Germline assignment: CDR1 LNHDA and CDR2 SQIVND (reference sequence). The V end lost 6 bases, the J end lost 7 bases, and 16 bases lay between the germline ends. This CDR3 is 14 amino acids long. CDR3 bases: TGTGCCAGTAGCGAATGGGCAGGGATAAATGAGCAGTTCTTC. It is translated as CASSEWAGINEQFF.

The genes are TRBV7-8 and TRBJ2-7, with TRBD1 matching over 8 bases. CDR1 SGHVS and CDR2 FQNEAQ come from the germline V gene. This CDR3 is 14 amino acids long. V shed 5 bases and J 6 bases; nucleotides not matched to a gene: 9. CDR3 DNA: TGTGCCAGCAGCCCCGGGACAGGTATGGGCGAGCAGTACTTC. It yields the protein CASSPGTGMGEQYF.

The chain joins TRBV28 to TRBJ1-1; the D is unclear. The CDR3 is made up of 18 amino acids. Germline V gene data show CDR1 as MDHEN and CDR2 as SYDVKM. With 5 bases removed from V and 2 bases from J, the gap between germline ends came to 24 bases. The CDR3 DNA reads as TGTGCCAGCAGTCCCCCCGGCCGTCTGGCAGGCCGCAACACTGAAGCTTTCTTT. Its protein is CASSPPGRLAGRNTEAFF.

CDR3 amino acids: CASSLTTGFGRSYEQYF. In DNA form, the CDR3 reads TGTGCCAGCAGTTTAACGACAGGGTTCGGGAGATCCTACGAGCAGTACTTC. The rearrangement links TRBV28 to TRBJ2-7, with D possibly being TRBD1 (7 bases). This CDR3 contains 17 residues. V was cut by 2 bases and J by 1 base, with 18 bases left in between. The germline gives CDR1 MDHEN, CDR2 SYDVKM.

The V and J genes are TRBV11-2 and TRBJ2-5, with unresolved D. The germline CDR1 and CDR2 sequences are SGHAT and FQNNGV. This CDR3 is built from 12 residues. Trimming pared 3 bases from V and 5 bases from J, leaving 7 bases between. CDR3 sequence reads: CASSLGYETQYF. CDR3 nucleotide sequence: TGTGCCAGCAGCTTGGGGTACGAGACCCAGTACTTC.

This chain links TRBV19 with TRBJ2-1; no firm D call. V shed 7 bases and J shed 7 bases, with 17 bases lying between them. This CDR3 contains 14 residues. The germline gives CDR1 LNHDA, CDR2 SQIVND (reference sequence). This chain's CDR3 is CASTTQSARNEQFF. The CDR3 nucleotides are TGTGCCAGTACCACACAGTCCGCGCGAAATGAGCAGTTCTTC.

The chain carries TRBV6-1 and TRBJ1-1; 9 positions agree with TRBD1. The CDR3 has 14 residues. The V gene end was trimmed by 4 bases and the J gene end by 1 base; junction bases not matched to a gene: 1. The germline gives CDR1 MNHNS, CDR2 SASEGT. In DNA, the CDR3 is TGTGCCAGCAGTGGACAGGGGGAGAACACTGAAGCTTTCTTT. This translates into CASSGQGENTEAFF.

The gene calls are TRBV5-1 and TRBJ1-1, with 9 nucleotides matching TRBD1. This CDR3 contains 15 residues. V lost 8 bases to trimming and J lost 4 bases; unmatched junction nucleotides: 12. CDR1 and CDR2 (germline): SGHRS, YFSETQ. The CDR3 region has the DNA TGCGCCAGTCAACAGGGGGCCGCTGGGGGCACTGAAGCTTTCTTT. Its protein is CASQQGAAGGTEAFF.

This clone was recorded only once. V is TRBV7-9 and J is TRBJ1-1; the D is unclear. The V end lost 0 bases, the J end lost 4 bases, and 3 bases lay between the germline ends. The V gene's germline CDR1 is SEHNR and CDR2 FQNEAQ (reference sequence). The CDR3 contains 12 residues. The CDR3 here is CASSLAATEAFF. DNA of the CDR3: TGTGCCAGCAGCTTAGCGGCCACTGAAGCTTTCTTT.

This clone appeared once. CDR3 amino acids: CASRPSGSSYEQYF. DNA for the CDR3: TGCGCCAGCAGACCTAGCGGGAGCTCCTACGAGCAGTACTTC. The V and J genes are TRBV5-1 and TRBJ2-7; 10 bases align to TRBD2. The trim removed 5 bases at V and 0 bases at J, leaving 2 bases unmatched. The CDR3 sequence is 14 residues long. The germline V gene encodes CDR1 SGHRS and CDR2 YFSETQ.

The genes are TRBV9 and TRBJ1-2; D unresolved. V shed 3 bases and J shed 2 bases, with 2 bases lying between them. The CDR3 sequence is 11 residues long. Germline V gives CDR1 SGDLS, CDR2 YYNGEE. In DNA form, the CDR3 reads TGTGCCAGCAGCGCCAACTATGGCTACACCTTC. Translated: CASSANYGYTF.

The V gene is TRBV7-2, the J gene TRBJ2-7; D not resolved. CDR1 is SGHTA, CDR2 FQGNSA, per germline. Trimming cost V 0 bases and J 3 bases, with 18 bases left between them. This CDR3 region has 17 residues. DNA for the CDR3: TGTGCCAGCAGCTTAGCGCTCCGTTCGGCAGTTAGCTACGAGCAGTACTTC. This codes for CASSLALRSAVSYEQYF.

The chain has TRBV28 and TRBJ2-1; D is perhaps TRBD1 (6 bases). This CDR3 comprises 14 residues. From germline, CDR1 is MDHEN and CDR2 SYDVKM. Trimming removed 5 bases at V and 1 base at J, with 9 bases between. The CDR3 loop is CASSLQGSYNEQFF. In DNA form, the CDR3 reads TGTGCCAGCAGTCTACAGGGTTCCTACAATGAGCAGTTCTTC.

This clone was seen a handful of times. CDR3 bases: TGCGCCAGCAGCTTGGGCTTGGGGCAGACAGCTAACTATGGCTACACCTTC. Protein product: CASSLGLGQTANYGYTF. The chain carries TRBV5-1 and TRBJ1-2, with TRBD1 as a possible D gene (5 bases). Deletions cut 0 bases from V and 0 bases from J, with 15 bases between. Germline V CDR1 and CDR2: SGHRS, YFSETQ. The CDR3 is 17 amino acids. The variable domain in full, completed from reference TRBV5-1 and TRBJ1-2, reads KAGVTQTPRYLIKTRGQQVTLSCSPISGHRSVSWYQQTPGQGLQFLFEYFSETQRNKGNFPGRFSGRQFSNSRSEMNVSTLELGDSALYLCASSLGLGQTANYGYTFGSGTRLTVV.

V is TRBV5-1 and J is TRBJ2-7, with no clear D. This CDR3 contains 17 residues. Germline CDR1 and CDR2: SGHRS and YFSETQ. V lost 3 bases and J lost 2, with 21 bases in between. CDR3 sequence (DNA): TGCGCCAGCAGCTCCACCAAGGACCAGTCACCCCCCTACGAGCAGTACTTC. Its translation is CASSSTKDQSPPYEQYF.

The V and J genes are TRBV5-6 and TRBJ1-1, with a weak D call TRBD1 (6 bases). CDR3 length equals 15 residues. Germline CDR1 reads SGHDT; CDR2 reads YYEEEE. V lost 2 bases and J lost 1, with 12 bases in between. The chain's CDR3 is CASSFIQGSNTEAFF. In DNA, the CDR3 is TGTGCCAGCAGCTTTATACAGGGTTCGAACACTGAAGCTTTCTTT.

The rearrangement links TRBV6-6 to TRBJ1-6; 10 bases are a match to TRBD1. CDR1 is MNHNY and CDR2 is SVGAGI in the germline V gene (reference sequence). Trimming at V came to 5 bases and at J to 8 bases, leaving 9 bases not matched to a gene. This CDR3 is 16 amino acids long. CDR3 in amino acids: CASSPNLGTGDSPLHF. The CDR3 DNA reads as TGTGCCAGCAGTCCTAACCTCGGGACAGGGGATTCACCCCTCCACTTT.

V gene TRBV19 combines with J gene TRBJ1-1; TRBD1 agrees at 10 bases. CDR1 LNHDA and CDR2 SQIVND come from the germline V gene (reference sequence). V trimming: 3 bases; J trimming: 5 bases; junction bases outside the gene matches: 3. CDR3 length equals 14 residues. In nucleotides, the CDR3 is TGTGCCAGTAGTATCGGGACAGGGGAGACTGAAGCTTTCTTT. Amino acids: CASSIGTGETEAFF. Complete variable domain (other parts from reference TRBV19 and TRBJ1-1): DGGITQSPKYLFRKEGQNVTLSCEQNLNHDAMYWYRQDPGQGLRLIYYSQIVNDFQKGDIAEGYSVSREKKESFPLTVTSAQKNPTAFYLCASSIGTGETEAFFGQGTRLTVV.